The 2 T cell receptor beta chains given below trace back to one sample, sequenced in a study of Ad26.COV2.S vaccination and SARS-CoV-2 variants. The assay was immunoSEQ multiplex PCR, and TCRdb's table has in-frame clones only and misses some. The repertoire holds hundreds of thousands of clones, with roughly 90% as singletons. The treatment here: some 20 received Ad26.COV2.S at low or high dose, single or two shots; several received placebo; per-sample allocation not given. The samples date from day 63 after the first vaccine or placebo injection. This specimen was peripheral blood, taken in a trial of Ad26.COV2.S vaccine versus placebo. The receptor source for this set is a person aged 18-60 years who received the Ad26.COV2.S COVID-19 vaccine or a placebo.

The chain carries TRBV5-1 and TRBJ1-1; tentative D call: TRBD1 (5 bases). Trimming cost V 2 bases and J 6 bases, with 17 bases left between them. Germline values: CDR1 SGHRS, CDR2 YFSETQ. CDR3 size: 15 residues. The CDR3 is CASSFNGGTKAEAFF. CDR3 DNA sequence: TGCGCCAGCAGCTTCAATGGCGGGACGAAGGCTGAAGCTTTCTTT.

The rearrangement joins TRBV6-5 to TRBJ1-3, with a weak D call TRBD1 (5 bases). Germline V gene data show CDR1 as MNHEY and CDR2 as SVGAGI. V was trimmed by 10 bases and J by 2 bases, leaving 18 bases between them. The CDR3 is 15 amino acids. CDR3 nucleotides: TGTGCCATTAAGTCAGGGTCAGAAGCTGGAAACACCATATATTTT. Protein sequence: CAIKSGSEAGNTIYF.